Presented here are 12 T cell receptor beta chains from one specimen sequenced in a study of blood T cells in healthy people across ages. A second PCR, run for about 6 to 12 cycles, used a sample-barcoded 5' primer plus a J-beta primer mix. MiXCR, run by TCRdb on the 5' RACE reads, gives a single entry per CDR3 protein. The sample lists around 1,900,000 distinct CDR3 sequences, about 39% seen once, with more than 20% in the top ten. Specimen: blood. These receptor sequences come from a human donor in good health.

The genes are TRBV4-1 and TRBJ1-5, with D possibly matching TRBD1 (5 bases). The length of the CDR3 is 16 residues. V was trimmed by 6 bases and J by 15 bases, leaving 30 bases between them. CDR1 is MGHRA, CDR2 YSYEKL, per germline. CDR3 in amino acids: CASRDISGARDQSRHF. CDR3 bases: TGCGCCAGCAGGGACATAAGCGGGGCCCGGGATCAGTCCCGGCATTTT.

The V and J genes are TRBV11-2 and TRBJ2-5, with a possible D match to TRBD2 (7 bases). V was pared by 4 bases and J by 2 bases, with 14 bases between. Germline values: CDR1 SGHAT, CDR2 FQNNGV. The length of the CDR3 is 15 residues. The CDR3 region is CASSSGGLRQETQYF. The CDR3 nucleotides are TGTGCCAGCAGCTCCGGGGGGCTGAGACAAGAGACCCAGTACTTC.

The CDR3 spells CASSPSGLKATQYF. The CDR3 DNA reads TGCGCCAGCAGCCCCTCCGGGCTAAAAGCTACGCAGTATTTT. This sequence joins TRBV4-1 and TRBJ2-3; D is ambiguous. This CDR3 comprises 14 residues. V was shortened by 4 bases and J by 8 bases, with 16 bases between the two germline ends. Germline assignment: CDR1 MGHRA and CDR2 YSYEKL.

The table lists this clonotype with a few counts. The chain joins TRBV7-2 to TRBJ2-7; 8 nucleotides line up with TRBD2. The V segment lost 1 base and the J segment 3 bases; nucleotides outside the gene matches: 5. The CDR3 is 15 amino acids. Germline assignment: CDR1 SGHTA and CDR2 FQGNSA. The CDR3 bases are TGTGCCAGCAGCTTAGTAGCGGGACGGCACTACGAGCAGTACTTC. Translated, it gives CASSLVAGRHYEQYF.

J is TRBJ1-2 and V is TRBV29-1; D not resolved. Germline V CDR1 and CDR2: SQVTM, ANQGSEA. This CDR3 contains 13 residues. V lost 3 bases and J lost 5, with 13 bases in between. CDR3: CSVDSATAYGYTF. CDR3 bases: TGCAGCGTTGATAGCGCGACTGCATATGGCTACACCTTC.

This chain links TRBV29-1 with TRBJ2-3; D possibly corresponds to TRBD1 (5 bases). Germline assignment: CDR1 SQVTM and CDR2 ANQGSEA. Trimming stripped 4 bases from V and 4 bases from J, with 18 bases between. This CDR3 has 15 residues. In nucleotides, the CDR3 is TGCAGCGTTGCCCTTGACAGACTTGAATCAGATACGCAGTATTTT. Protein product: CSVALDRLESDTQYF.

The table lists this clonotype with many counts. One end of the junction does not line up with germline, which may come from a read error. The chain has TRBV4-1 and TRBJ2-1; D might be TRBD1 (5 bases). This CDR3 is 12 amino acids long. Germline loops: CDR1 MGHRA, CDR2 YSYEKL. The CDR3 bases are TGTGCCAGCAGCCAGGGCGGCAATGAGCAGTTCTTC. This sequence encodes CASSQGGNEQFF.

About this clonotype: A much bigger clone sits one base away, suggesting this may be a read error. This rearrangement joins TRBV12-3 or TRBV12-4 to TRBJ2-3; weak D call: TRBD2 (5 bases). This CDR3 is built from 16 residues. In DNA form, the CDR3 reads TGTGCCAGCAGTTTATACGAACCTTCTAGCACAGATGCGCAGTATTTT. The encoded protein is CASSLYEPSSTDAQYF.

This clonotype was counted a few times. The V and J genes are TRBV14 and TRBJ1-1; unclear D gene. There are 13 residues in the CDR3. Germline V gene lookup returns CDR1 SGHDN and CDR2 FVKESK. Trimming took off 0 bases at V and 4 bases at J, with 6 bases between the two ends. CDR3 residues: CASSQDPSTEAFF. Written as DNA, the CDR3 is TGTGCCAGCAGCCAAGATCCGTCCACTGAAGCTTTCTTT.

On this clonotype itself: The junction shows a germline mismatch at one end, possibly a read error. The chain links TRBV12-3 or TRBV12-4 to TRBJ1-2; 8 nucleotides line up with TRBD1. There are 16 residues in the CDR3. The DNA of the CDR3 is TGTGCCAGCAGGTTAGAAGGAGGACAGGGCTACTATGGCTACACCTTC. Translating gives CASRLEGGQGYYGYTF.

This clonotype occurred many times. The V and J genes are TRBV4-3 and TRBJ2-7; weak D call: TRBD1 (6 bases). V gave up 4 bases and J gave up 2 bases, with 15 bases separating them. Germline CDR1 and CDR2: LGHNA and YSLEER. The CDR3 is made up of 15 amino acids. CDR3 amino acids: CASSRNRDKAYEQYF. CDR3 DNA: TGCGCCAGCAGCCGCAACCGGGACAAAGCCTACGAGCAGTACTTC.

This clonotype was seen ten or more times. V is TRBV5-1 and J is TRBJ2-7, with D hard to call. The germline V and J ends were trimmed by 0 bases and 6 bases, with 13 bases remaining between them. Germline values: CDR1 SGHRS, CDR2 YFSETQ. The CDR3 is 14 residues long. Written as DNA, the CDR3 is TGCGCCAGCAGCTTGGCTGGAGACAATAGCGAGCAGTACTTC. It specifies CASSLAGDNSEQYF.